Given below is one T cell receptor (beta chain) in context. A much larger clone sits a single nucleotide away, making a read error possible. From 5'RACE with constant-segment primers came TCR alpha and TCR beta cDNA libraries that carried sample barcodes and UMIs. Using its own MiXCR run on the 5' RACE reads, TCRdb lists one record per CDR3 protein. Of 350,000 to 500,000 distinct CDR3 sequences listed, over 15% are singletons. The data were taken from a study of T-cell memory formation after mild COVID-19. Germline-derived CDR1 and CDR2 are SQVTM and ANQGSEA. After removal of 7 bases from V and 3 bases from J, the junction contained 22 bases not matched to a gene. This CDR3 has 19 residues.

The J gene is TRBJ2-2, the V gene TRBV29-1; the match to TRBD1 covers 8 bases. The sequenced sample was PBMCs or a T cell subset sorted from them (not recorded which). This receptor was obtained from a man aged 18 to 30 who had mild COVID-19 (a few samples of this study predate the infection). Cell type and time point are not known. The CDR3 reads CSDITLDRGNSPHTGELFF. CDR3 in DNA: TGCAGCGACATCACCCTCGACAGGGGCAATTCACCTCACACCGGGGAGCTGTTTTTT.